This T cell receptor beta chain emerged from a study of radiotherapy plus CTLA-4 blockade in lung cancer. Some clones are missing from TCRdb's copy, which holds only in-frame ones; the method was immunoSEQ multiplex PCR. Of some 66,000 clones in the sample, approximately 83% were seen once. This specimen was peripheral blood, taken from a patient treated with radiotherapy plus ipilimumab. The sequence was collected from a human donor with non-small cell lung cancer who had a partial response to radiotherapy plus ipilimumab.

CDR3 coding DNA: TGTGCCAGCAGTCCCGGGACTAGCGGGTACCAAGAGACCCAGTACTTC. This sequence encodes CASSPGTSGYQETQYF. This chain uses TRBV7-6 with TRBJ2-5; TRBD2 aligns across 12 bases. This CDR3 has 16 amino acids. Germline V gives CDR1 SGHVS, CDR2 FNYEAQ. V lost 6 bases to trimming and J lost 0 bases; unmatched junction nucleotides: 5. The full variable domain, in which reference TRBV7-6 and TRBJ2-5 provide the parts outside the CDR3, is GAGVSQSPRYKVTKRGQDVALRCDPISGHVSLYWYRQALGQGPEFLTYFNYEAQQDKSGLPNDRFSAERPEGSISTLTIQRTEQRDSAMYRCASSPGTSGYQETQYFGPGTRLLVL.